The 9 T cell receptor beta chains listed next were all sequenced from one sample in a study of control samples from healthy donors and cancer patients. Data came from immunoSEQ multiplex PCR; TCRdb stores just in-frame clones and leaves some out. Here the sample spans about 150,000 clones, 93% being singletons. The source material was blood. These receptors were obtained from a man between 18 and 29 years old in good health.

This clone was counted once. The chain carries TRBV4-1 and TRBJ2-7; 8 bases match TRBD1. V trimming: 1 base; J trimming: 1 base; junction bases outside the gene matches: 0. Germline CDR1 MGHRA, CDR2 YSYEKL. The CDR3 has 14 residues. CDR3 in DNA: TGCGCCAGCAGCCAAGGACAGGGGTCCTACGAGCAGTACTTC. Protein sequence: CASSQGQGSYEQYF.

The chain couples TRBV6-6 to TRBJ1-4, with D tentatively TRBD1 (6 bases). V was cut by 7 bases and J by 2 bases, with 17 bases left in between. This CDR3 comprises 16 residues. Germline values: CDR1 MNHNY, CDR2 SVGAGI (reference sequence). CDR3: CASTLGGLGTNEKLFF. For the CDR3, the DNA is TGTGCCAGCACCCTGGGGGGCCTGGGGACTAATGAAAAACTGTTTTTT.

The chain joins TRBV9 to TRBJ1-5; TRBD1 might be the D (5 bases). The CDR3 sequence is 14 residues long. Deletions cut 4 bases from V and 11 bases from J, with 19 bases between. Germline loops: CDR1 SGDLS, CDR2 YYNGEE. The CDR3 coding sequence is TGTGCCAGCAGCCCGGGGGGGGAACCTTCGGCCCAGCATTTT. Amino acid sequence: CASSPGGEPSAQHF.

The chain uses TRBV3-1 (or the pseudogene TRBV3-2) and TRBJ2-5; 11 bases match TRBD2. CDR3 size: 18 residues. Germline assignment: CDR1 LGHDT and CDR2 YNNKEL (reference sequence). The ends lost 4 bases at V and 6 bases at J; junction bases unmatched: 16. The CDR3 sequence is CASSPRRASGGRPQTQYF. The CDR3, as DNA: TGTGCCAGCAGCCCTAGGCGGGCTAGCGGGGGGCGGCCTCAGACCCAGTACTTC.

The chain is built from TRBV5-1 and TRBJ2-7; the D is unclear. The CDR3 length is 14 residues. The V gene's germline CDR1 is SGHRS and CDR2 YFSETQ. The germline V and J ends were trimmed by 3 bases and 3 bases, with 13 bases remaining between them. CDR3 DNA sequence: TGCGCCAGCAGCTCCTACGATAACAACTACGAGCAGTACTTC. It codes for CASSSYDNNYEQYF.

The rearrangement links TRBV5-6 to TRBJ2-1; weak D call: TRBD2 (5 bases). There are 19 residues in the CDR3. Trimming left V 3 bases short and J 0 bases short, with 22 bases between. Germline V lookup: CDR1 SGHDT, CDR2 YYEEEE. Written as DNA, the CDR3 is TGTGCCAGCAGCTCACATAACAACGGACTGTACTCCTCCTACAATGAGCAGTTCTTC. Protein product: CASSSHNNGLYSSYNEQFF. Filled out from reference TRBV5-6 and TRBJ2-1, the complete variable domain reads DAGVTQSPTHLIKTRGQQVTLRCSPKSGHDTVSWYQQALGQGPQFIFQYYEEEERQRGNFPDRFSGHQFPNYSSELNVNALLLGDSALYLCASSSHNNGLYSSYNEQFFGPGTRLTVL.

The chain joins TRBV2 to TRBJ1-1; D is perhaps TRBD1 (5 bases). CDR1 is SNHLY and CDR2 is FYNNEI in the germline V gene. V was clipped by 6 bases and J by 0 bases, with 14 bases between them. The CDR3 is 15 amino acids. CDR3 amino acids: CASSEGSGMNTEAFF. CDR3 bases: TGTGCCAGCAGCGAGGGGTCGGGTATGAACACTGAAGCTTTCTTT.

The rearrangement uses TRBV3-1 (or the pseudogene TRBV3-2) and TRBJ1-1; D remains unclear. CDR1 and CDR2 from the germline V gene are LGHDT and YNNKEL (reference sequence). The germline V and J ends were trimmed by 4 bases and 0 bases, with 12 bases remaining between them. This CDR3 is built from 15 residues. The CDR3 region is CASSPIGRVNTEAFF. As DNA, the CDR3 is TGTGCCAGCAGCCCAATAGGACGGGTGAACACTGAAGCTTTCTTT.

This clone appeared a single time. This CDR3 reads CASSLNGGGEQYF. The CDR3 region has the DNA TGTGCCAGCAGCTTAAATGGGGGCGGCGAGCAGTACTTC. This chain joins TRBV7-9 and TRBJ2-7, with a possible D match to TRBD1 (6 bases). V was trimmed by 2 bases and J by 6 bases, leaving 11 bases between them. Germline CDR1 reads SEHNR; CDR2 reads FQNEAQ (reference sequence). CDR3 size: 13 residues.